Shown below are 22 T cell receptor beta chains from a single sample sequenced in a study of spatial heterogeneity in lung cancer. Time point indicated: sample taken at primary tumor resection. From the 5' RACE reads, TCRdb called clonotypes with MiXCR, one entry per CDR3 protein. The sample includes about 13,000 distinct CDR3 sequences, approximately 3.8% of them seen just once. The material sequenced was PBMCs, taken at surgery. These receptors all come from a male donor with early-stage non-small cell lung cancer.

This clonotype was counted many times. The chain is built from TRBV14 and TRBJ2-7, with TRBD2 matching 7 bases. The CDR3 is made up of 19 amino acids. Looked up from germline, CDR1 is SGHDN and CDR2 is FVKESK. After removal of 0 bases from V and 4 bases from J, the junction contained 18 bases not matched to a gene. This CDR3 is CASSQDRRQRGGRSYEQYF. CDR3 coding DNA: TGTGCCAGCAGCCAAGATAGGAGGCAGCGCGGCGGGAGATCATACGAGCAGTACTTC.

Many counts were recorded for this clonotype. The chain has TRBV5-1 and TRBJ2-4; D is unresolved. The CDR3 covers 15 residues. V lost 0 bases and J 7 bases, leaving 14 bases between the germline ends. CDR1 is SGHRS, CDR2 YFSETQ, per germline. The CDR3 sequence is CASSLGAAPTNIQYF. The DNA of the CDR3 is TGCGCCAGCAGCTTGGGGGCAGCCCCTACGAACATTCAGTACTTC.

This clonotype occurred many times. The chain has TRBV9 and TRBJ2-7; TRBD1 matches 7 bases. With 7 bases clipped from V and 0 bases from J, the junction kept 10 bases outside the gene matches. In germline, CDR1 is SGDLS, CDR2 YYNGEE. The CDR3 covers 15 residues. The CDR3 loop is CASFRWTGCSYEQYF. In DNA form, the CDR3 reads TGTGCCAGCTTTCGTTGGACAGGATGCTCCTACGAGCAGTACTTC.

This clonotype was detected many times. This CDR3 reads CASSERGRVYEQYF. The CDR3, as DNA: TGTGCCAGCAGTGAACGCGGGAGGGTCTACGAGCAGTACTTC. V and J are TRBV2 and TRBJ2-7, with 9 bases identical to TRBD2. CDR1 and CDR2 from the germline V gene are SNHLY and FYNNEI. This CDR3 has 14 amino acids. V lost 2 bases to trimming and J lost 3 bases; unmatched junction nucleotides: 2. Filled out from reference TRBV2 and TRBJ2-7, the complete variable domain reads EPEVTQTPSHQVTQMGQEVILRCVPISNHLYFYWYRQILGQKVEFLVSFYNNEISEKSEIFDDQFSVERPDGSNFTLKIRSTKLEDSAMYFCASSERGRVYEQYFGPGTRLTVT.

This clonotype was found many times. V gene TRBV20-1 combines with J gene TRBJ2-1; TRBD2 matches 10 bases. V trimming: 5 bases; J trimming: 4 bases; junction bases outside the gene matches: 5. This CDR3 contains 14 residues. Germline CDR1 is DFQATT and CDR2 is SNEGSKA (reference sequence). For the CDR3, the DNA is TGCAGTGCTGCCGGACTAGCGGATTACAATGAGCAGTTCTTC. This sequence encodes CSAAGLADYNEQFF.

The V and J genes are TRBV7-9 and TRBJ2-7; 7 bases line up with TRBD1. The ends lost 7 bases at V and 5 bases at J; junction bases unmatched: 17. This CDR3 contains 16 residues. Germline V gene sequence: CDR1 SEHNR, CDR2 FQNEAQ (reference sequence). The chain's CDR3 is CASTFHRGVVPHEQYF. The CDR3 nucleotides read TGTGCCAGCACCTTCCACAGGGGAGTTGTCCCCCACGAGCAGTACTTC.

This clonotype appeared many times. The CDR3: CASSYGVTGELFF. The CDR3, as DNA: TGTGCCAGCAGCTACGGAGTCACCGGGGAGCTGTTTTTT. The J gene is TRBJ2-2, the V gene TRBV11-3, with D unresolved. Germline CDR1 is SGHNT and CDR2 is YENEEA. The length of the CDR3 is 13 residues. With 4 bases removed from V and 4 bases from J, the gap between germline ends came to 7 bases.

This clonotype was detected many times. CDR3 sequence reads: CASSPSQGNEQFF. Here the CDR3 DNA reads TGTGCCAGCAGCCCTTCTCAGGGAAATGAGCAGTTCTTC. The chain recombines TRBV3-1 with TRBJ2-1, with D possibly matching TRBD1 (5 bases). The ends were cut back, 4 bases at V and 7 bases at J, with 11 bases in the middle. The CDR3 is 13 amino acids. CDR1 LGHDT and CDR2 YNNKEL come from the germline V gene (reference sequence).

This clonotype has ten or more counts. The V call is TRBV7-2, the J call TRBJ2-5; no firm D call. V dropped 3 bases and J dropped 5 bases, with 4 bases sitting between them. The germline V gene encodes CDR1 SGHTA and CDR2 FQGNSA. CDR3 length: 11 amino acids. CDR3 nucleotides: TGTGCCAGCAGCTTCTTGGAGACCCAGTACTTC. This translates into CASSFLETQYF.

By share of the sample, this clonotype is medium-sized. The genes are TRBV2 and TRBJ2-7; D gene uncertain. The CDR3 runs to 12 residues. The germline V and J ends were trimmed by 5 bases and 0 bases, with 5 bases remaining between them. CDR1 is SNHLY, CDR2 FYNNEI, per germline. CDR3 region: CASSSSSYEQYF. CDR3 in DNA: TGTGCCAGCAGTTCGAGCTCCTACGAGCAGTACTTC.

By sample fraction, this clonotype is medium-sized. The chain couples TRBV11-1 to TRBJ1-2, with D possibly TRBD1 on 6 matching bases. Germline V CDR1 and CDR2: SGHAT, FQDESV (reference sequence). The CDR3 totals 13 residues. The V and J ends lost 6 bases and 4 bases respectively, with 12 bases between them. The CDR3 bases are TGTGCCAGCAGACCCAGGGGCGGCTATGGCTACACCTTC. It translates to CASRPRGGYGYTF.

The sample holds many counts of this clonotype. V and J are TRBV20-1 and TRBJ2-7, with 13 bases aligning to TRBD2. The CDR3 loop spans 16 amino acids. V lost 5 bases, J lost 0 bases, and 7 bases stayed unmatched. Germline loops: CDR1 DFQATT, CDR2 SNEGSKA (reference sequence). Here the CDR3 reads CSACRLAGGPSYEQYF. The CDR3, as DNA: TGCAGTGCTTGCCGACTAGCGGGAGGCCCCTCCTACGAGCAGTACTTC.

This clonotype was recorded many times. The CDR3 bases are TGTGCCAGCAGTTCCCTCCTCCCCAGGAATGAGCAGTTCTTC. Residues: CASSSLLPRNEQFF. The rearrangement links TRBV12-3 or TRBV12-4 to TRBJ2-1; no reliable D call. The V gene lost 4 bases and the J gene lost 7 bases, with 14 bases spanning the gap. CDR3 size: 14 residues.

This clonotype rates as medium-sized. The genes are TRBV28 and TRBJ2-7, with D tentatively TRBD1 (6 bases). The ends were cut back, 8 bases at V and 0 bases at J, with 14 bases in the middle. Germline V gene lookup returns CDR1 MDHEN and CDR2 SYDVKM. The CDR3 length is 14 residues. In nucleotides, the CDR3 is TGTGCCAGCCTCAACAGGGCGGCCTCCTACGAGCAGTACTTC. This translates into CASLNRAASYEQYF. The full variable domain, with the rest looked up from reference TRBV28 and TRBJ2-7, is DVKVTQSSRYLVKRTGEKVFLECVQDMDHENMFWYRQDPGLGLRLIYFSYDVKMKEKGDIPEGYSVSREKKERFSLILESASTNQTSMYLCASLNRAASYEQYFGPGTRLTVT.

This clonotype was recorded at least ten times. The genes are TRBV28 and TRBJ2-5; 10 bases are a match to TRBD2. The CDR3 consists of 20 residues. V lost 3 bases, J lost 4 bases, and 20 bases stayed unmatched. The germline gives CDR1 MDHEN, CDR2 SYDVKM. CDR3 coding DNA: TGTGCCAGCAGTTTCTCTAGGTTGACTAGCGGGCTCCCGCCCCCAGAGACCCAGTACTTC. Amino acid sequence: CASSFSRLTSGLPPPETQYF. Full variable domain (outside the CDR3, taken from reference TRBV28 and TRBJ2-5): DVKVTQSSRYLVKRTGEKVFLECVQDMDHENMFWYRQDPGLGLRLIYFSYDVKMKEKGDIPEGYSVSREKKERFSLILESASTNQTSMYLCASSFSRLTSGLPPPETQYFGPGTRLLVL.

The table lists this clonotype with a few counts. V usage is TRBV5-1 and J usage is TRBJ2-1, with 7 bases that match TRBD2. The length of the CDR3 is 15 residues. V lost 0 bases to trimming and J lost 2 bases; unmatched junction nucleotides: 2. From germline, CDR1 is SGHRS and CDR2 YFSETQ. The CDR3 DNA sequence: TGCGCCAGCAGCTTGGTCCGGGAGGCCTACAATGAGCAGTTCTTC. It is translated as CASSLVREAYNEQFF.

This clonotype was seen repeatedly, ten times or more. The chain uses TRBV20-1 and TRBJ2-7; 13 nucleotides line up with TRBD2. V lost 0 bases to trimming and J lost 7 bases; unmatched junction nucleotides: 6. The germline V gene has CDR1 DFQATT and CDR2 SNEGSKA (reference sequence). The CDR3 covers 15 residues. CDR3 sequence (DNA): TGCAGTGCTAGAGATTTCAGACTAGCGGGAGGTGAGCAGTACTTC. Its protein product is CSARDFRLAGGEQYF.

V usage is TRBV7-2 and J usage is TRBJ2-5; TRBD2 agrees at 9 bases. Germline V lookup: CDR1 SGHTA, CDR2 FQGNSA. Germline trimming cut 5 bases from V and 4 bases from J; bases unmatched to any gene: 11. There are 16 residues in the CDR3. CDR3 nucleotides: TGTGCCAGCAGCGCGCCTAGCGGGGTGGGGACAGAGACCCAGTACTTC. It codes for CASSAPSGVGTETQYF.

The chain recombines TRBV12-3 or TRBV12-4 with TRBJ2-3; D gene unclear. The CDR3 is 13 amino acids. Trimming stripped 7 bases from V and 0 bases from J, with 8 bases between. CDR3 protein: CASKGESTDTQYF. The CDR3 bases are TGTGCCAGCAAGGGTGAGAGCACAGATACGCAGTATTTT.

This chain joins TRBV20-1 and TRBJ2-1, with 12 bases matching TRBD2. V was clipped by 0 bases and J by 2 bases; unmatched bases: 11. The germline gives CDR1 DFQATT, CDR2 SNEGSKA (reference sequence). This CDR3 spans 19 amino acids. CDR3 coding DNA: TGCAGTGCTAGAGATCGGGCTAGCGGGAGGGCCCTCGCCTACAATGAGCAGTTCTTC. Encoded protein: CSARDRASGRALAYNEQFF.

By sample share, this clonotype is medium-sized (0.01 to 0.1%). The gene calls are TRBV7-8 and TRBJ2-7; TRBD1 or TRBD2 may be the D gene (5 bases each). V lost 5 bases to trimming and J lost 2 bases, with 10 bases between them. The CDR3 length is 13 residues. From germline, CDR1 is SGHVS and CDR2 FQNEAQ. This chain's CDR3 is CASSPGAPYEQYF. The CDR3 DNA is TGTGCCAGCAGCCCCGGGGCACCCTACGAGCAGTACTTC. The full variable domain, completed using reference TRBV7-8 and TRBJ2-7, is GAGVSQSPRYKVAKRGQDVALRCDPISGHVSLFWYQQALGQGPEFLTYFQNEAQLDKSGLPSDRFFAERPEGSVSTLKIQRTQQEDSAVYLCASSPGAPYEQYFGPGTRLTVT.

This clonotype occurred a few times. This rearrangement joins TRBV6-2 or TRBV6-3 to TRBJ2-2; unclear D gene. This CDR3 region has 15 residues. With 7 bases removed from V and 8 bases from J, the gap between germline ends came to 20 bases. Per the germline V gene, CDR1 is MNHEY and CDR2 is SVGEGT. The CDR3 DNA reads as TGTGCCAGCATCTTGGGGTCTTCCCCGACTGGGGAGCTGTTTTTT. As protein: CASILGSSPTGELFF.